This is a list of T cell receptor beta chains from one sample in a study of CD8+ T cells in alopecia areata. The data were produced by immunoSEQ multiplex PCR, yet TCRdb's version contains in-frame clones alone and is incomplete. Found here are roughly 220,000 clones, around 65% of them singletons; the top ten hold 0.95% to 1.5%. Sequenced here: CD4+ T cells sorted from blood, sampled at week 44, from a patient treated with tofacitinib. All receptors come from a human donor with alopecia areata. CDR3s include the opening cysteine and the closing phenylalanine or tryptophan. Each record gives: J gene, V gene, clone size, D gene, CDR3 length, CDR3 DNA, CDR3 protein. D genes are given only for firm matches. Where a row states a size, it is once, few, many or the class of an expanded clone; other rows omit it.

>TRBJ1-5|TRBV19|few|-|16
TGTGCCAGTAGTATCATCCTGGCAGGGCTTAATCAGCCCCAGCATTTT
CASSIILAGLNQPQHF
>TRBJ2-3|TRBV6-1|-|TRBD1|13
TGTGCCAGCGGGGACAGGGGGCTATATACGCAGTATTTT
CASGDRGLYTQYF
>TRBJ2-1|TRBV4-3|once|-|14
TGCGCCAGCAGCCAAGAGTGGGGGCTCGGTGAGCAGTTCTTC
CASSQEWGLGEQFF
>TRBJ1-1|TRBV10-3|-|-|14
TGTGCCATCAGTGGCGATAAGGGGGGCACTGAAGCTTTCTTT
CAISGDKGGTEAFF
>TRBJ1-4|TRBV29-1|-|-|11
TGCAGCGTTGGCTACAATGAAAAACTGTTTTTT
CSVGYNEKLFF
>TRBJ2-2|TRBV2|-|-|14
TGTGCCAGCAGTGAAGTATCGGGGACCGGGGAGCTGTTTTTT
CASSEVSGTGELFF
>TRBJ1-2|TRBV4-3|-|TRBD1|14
TGCGCCAGCAGCCAAGTTGGCAGGGGGCTAGGCTACACCTTC
CASSQVGRGLGYTF
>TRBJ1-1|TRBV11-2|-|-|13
TGTGCCAGCAGCTTAGTTCGAGACACTGAAGCTTTCTTT
CASSLVRDTEAFF
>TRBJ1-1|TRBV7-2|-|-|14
TGTGCCAGCAGCTGGAGAGGGCTCGGGACTGAAGCTTTCTTT
CASSWRGLGTEAFF
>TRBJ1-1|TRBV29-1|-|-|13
TGCAGCGTCCATCGGATTATGAACACTGAAGCTTTCTTT
CSVHRIMNTEAFF
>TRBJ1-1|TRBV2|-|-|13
TGTGCCAGCAGTGAGGCGGGGATATCTGAAGCTTTCTTT
CASSEAGISEAFF